Included here is one TCR beta chain sequence, with context. This receptor's antigen is unknown. The record has no base qualities; no much larger clone is one base away. The entry originates in a study of blood T cell repertoires in COVID-19 (dated by TCRdb to the early 2020s). Background for the entire study: Samples covering the acute and convalescent phases of COVID-19 were provided by collaborators in the United States, Italy and Spain. The prospective study material was composed of cDNA or gDNA derived from T cells, B-cell-depleted T cells, or PBMCs. The dataset comprised deeply sampled blood TCRbeta repertoires from subjects exposed to, actively infected with, or recovered from COVID-19. The repertoires were released in a freely available public database intended as a resource for research on the immune response to SARS-CoV-2. Samples came from the ongoing ImmuneRACE study (first 160 participants) plus 1,254 subjects from 6 global collaborators. Sample metadata almost always included a de-identified subject ID, COVID-19 status, age in years and sex. HLA class I and class II types, where available, came from metadata supplied by the sample provider rather than from assay-based typing.

The collaborating institutions used their own protocols to collect whole blood in K2EDTA tubes. For TCRbeta analysis, collaborators shipped samples as frozen whole blood, isolated PBMCs, or DNA extracted from either of those sample types. TCRbeta CDR3 regions were amplified from genomic DNA using the immunoSEQ Assay, a bias-controlled multiplex PCR. In the paper's pipeline: Nucleated cell counts per sample were estimated from amplification of reference gene primers within the assay. To quantify the absolute abundance of each unique TCRbeta CDR3 rearrangement, sequence reads were collapsed and filtered. For each sample, productive Simpson clonality was calculated as the square root of Simpson's diversity index over productive rearrangements. TCRdb retrieved this table from immuneACCESS and kept in-frame rearrangements only. Not all clones are present; in checked studies, unresolved V genes account for under half, and no reason is known for the remainder. V, J and clone size are taken as reported in that table, and D and trimming were inferred from the DNA itself. The sample table shows roughly 110,000 clones, and more than 70% are seen once. Of the sample, around 7% is held by the ten largest clones.

Overall results and qualifications from the work: How much clinical and demographic metadata was included differed by source and by participant, and the metadata was provided uncurated.

The CDR3 numbers 14 residues from cysteine through phenylalanine. Only the CDR3 region is kept as DNA, spanning 42 bases read in frame from base 1. V is reduced by 7 bases and J by 5 bases, leaving a spacing of 14 bases between them. The germline V gene provides CDR1 SGHVS and CDR2 FQNEAQ. This clonotype originated in a man aged 50 to 60 with active or convalescent COVID-19. What was sequenced was peripheral blood. Recombination linked TRBV7-8 to TRBJ1-4; the D segment could be TRBD1, given 5 matching bases. The CDR3: CASKVSGGNEKLFF. The nucleotides read TGTGCCAGCAAGGTCTCGGGGGGGAATGAAAAACTGTTTTTT.